This entry features one T cell receptor (beta chain) sequence. The sample originates from a study of blood T cell repertoires in COVID-19. Germline V gene data show CDR1 as SGHVS and CDR2 as FNYEAQ. This CDR3 contains 15 residues. V lost 4 bases, J lost 5 bases, and 17 bases lay in between. Adults between roughly 18 and 89 years of age took part from some 25 US areas. Under the authors' procedure: Estimation of nucleated cell counts was performed using reference gene primer amplification. The assay was immunoSEQ multiplex PCR, and TCRdb's table has in-frame clones only and misses some. V and J calls and clone size come straight from that table; D and trimming were deduced from the DNA. The repertoire has more than 400,000 clones, about nine tenths of them found once; the top ten carry around 0.64%.

Sequencing was performed on PBMCs or T cells enriched from blood (not recorded which). The TCR was taken from a woman aged 18 to 35 who had recovered from COVID-19. The gene calls are TRBV7-6 and TRBJ1-1, with D possibly TRBD1 on 6 matching bases. The CDR3 DNA sequence: TGTGCCAGCAGCTCAGAGACAGGCCTGGTGACTGAAGCTTTCTTT. This encodes CASSSETGLVTEAFF.